The 10 T cell receptor beta chains below all came from one sample that was sequenced in a study of regulatory T cells in long-lasting Graves disease. Time point: newly diagnosed GD, antithyroid drugs for less than 3 months. PBMC RNA was the source of the TCR library. According to the study, TCR beta libraries were built with iRepertoire HTBI primers and CDR3-region Arm-PCR. TCRdb used MiXCR to reprocess the multiplex PCR reads, holding one entry per CDR3 protein. Of more than 400,000 distinct CDR3 sequences in the sample, 15% to 20% were seen once. These data were likewise used in another study, on T cells in Graves' hyperthyroidism and ophthalmopathy.

This material consisted of peripheral blood mononuclear cells (PBMCs), taken at new diagnosis, from a patient treated with antithyroid drugs. These receptors were taken from a man aged 40-55 years with Graves disease.

This chain joins TRBV7-9 and TRBJ2-5, with D perhaps matching TRBD1 (5 bases). The CDR3 covers 14 residues. Germline lookup yields CDR1 SEHNR and CDR2 FQNEAQ (reference sequence). Trimming shortened V by 3 bases and J by 1 base, and 9 bases separated the two germline ends. The CDR3 nucleotides read TGTGCCAGCAGCTTGACAGTCAGCCAAGAGACCCAGTACTTC. It is translated as CASSLTVSQETQYF.

Only a few counts were recorded for this clonotype. The rearrangement joins TRBV7-9 to TRBJ1-4, with 10 bases that match TRBD1. Trimming took 5 bases from V and 7 from J; bases not matched to a gene: 7. The CDR3 length is 15 residues. Germline loops: CDR1 SEHNR, CDR2 FQNEAQ (reference sequence). The CDR3 loop is CASSVQTGGGEKLFF. The CDR3 DNA follows: TGTGCCAGCAGCGTCCAGACAGGGGGCGGTGAAAAACTGTTTTTT.

In this sample, this clonotype turned up many times. This rearrangement joins TRBV2 to TRBJ2-7; D is possibly TRBD2 (6 bases). Germline loops: CDR1 SNHLY, CDR2 FYNNEI. The ends were cut back, 3 bases at V and 7 bases at J, with 7 bases in the middle. This CDR3 comprises 11 residues. In DNA, the CDR3 is TGTGCCAGCAGTGAGCTAGCGGAGCAGTACTTC. Residues: CASSELAEQYF.

The chain uses TRBV20-1 and TRBJ1-3, with unresolved D. This CDR3 spans 13 amino acids. Germline V lookup: CDR1 DFQATT, CDR2 SNEGSKA (reference sequence). The CDR3 DNA follows: TGCAGCGATCAGCAACTCTCTGGAAACACCATATATTTT. Amino acid sequence: CSDQQLSGNTIYF.

This clonotype was detected a few times. It may be a read error: a sequence one base away is much more abundant. V gene TRBV5-5 combines with J gene TRBJ2-7, with D unresolved. Trimming removed 6 bases from V and 3 bases from J, with 16 bases in between. The CDR3 is 14 amino acids. CDR1 is SGHKS, CDR2 YYEKEE, per germline (reference sequence). CDR3 protein: CASIPSVGFYEQYF. CDR3 in DNA: TGTGCCAGCATCCCCAGTGTGGGGTTCTACGAGCAGTACTTC. Full variable domain (remainder filled in from reference TRBV5-5 and TRBJ2-7): DAGVTQSPTHLIKTRGQQVTLRCSPISGHKSVSWYQQVLGQGPQFIFQYYEKEERGRGNFPDRFSARQFPNYSSELNVNALLLGDSALYLCASIPSVGFYEQYFGPGTRLTVT.

This clonotype was observed at least ten times. This chain links TRBV27 with TRBJ2-3; 11 bases align to TRBD2. CDR1 MNHEY and CDR2 SMNVEV come from the germline V gene (reference sequence). V was clipped by 5 bases and J by 8 bases; unmatched bases: 9. The CDR3 is 15 amino acids. The CDR3: CASSTSSGRSGTQYF. The CDR3 DNA sequence: TGTGCCAGCAGTACCTCTAGCGGGAGGTCGGGTACGCAGTATTTT.

Ten or more counts support this clonotype. The genes are TRBV11-2 and TRBJ2-7; 11 bases map to TRBD1. The germline V gene encodes CDR1 SGHAT and CDR2 FQNNGV. The CDR3 is made up of 16 amino acids. J lost 2 bases, V lost 5 bases, and 8 bases had no gene match. In DNA form, the CDR3 reads TGTGCCAGCAGCCCCCCTGGGACAGGGGGAACCTACGAGCAGTACTTC. It yields the protein CASSPPGTGGTYEQYF.

This clonotype has ten or more counts. The chain is built from TRBV2 and TRBJ2-7; D assignment may be TRBD1 or TRBD2 (6 bases each). From germline, CDR1 is SNHLY and CDR2 FYNNEI. This CDR3 has 12 residues. V was shortened by 7 bases and J by 5 bases, with 12 bases between the two germline ends. The CDR3: CASKGDWDEQYF. CDR3 DNA: TGTGCCAGCAAGGGGGACTGGGACGAGCAGTACTTC.

This clonotype was seen at least ten times. The chain combines TRBV30 with TRBJ2-7, with 8 bases fitting TRBD2. Per germline, CDR1 GTSNPN and CDR2 SVGIG (reference sequence). There are 14 residues in the CDR3. Trimming removed 1 base from V and 3 bases from J; junction bases left unmatched: 5. The CDR3 nucleotides read TGTGCCTGGAGTGCGGCCAGCGGGAGCTACGAGCAGTACTTC. Protein sequence: CAWSAASGSYEQYF. Full variable domain (rest looked up from reference TRBV30 and TRBJ2-7): SQTIHQWPATLVQPVGSPLSLECTVEGTSNPNLYWYRQAAGRGLQLLFYSVGIGQISSEVPQNLSASRPQDRQFILSSKKLLLSDSGFYLCAWSAASGSYEQYFGPGTRLTVT.

The chain uses TRBV18 and TRBJ1-1; tentative D call: TRBD1 (6 bases). Germline V gene data show CDR1 as KGHSH and CDR2 as LQKENI. V shed 3 bases and J shed 1 base, with 9 bases lying between them. This CDR3 has 14 residues. DNA of the CDR3: TGTGCCAGCTCACCTTGGGACAAGAACACTGAAGCTTTCTTT. Encoded protein: CASSPWDKNTEAFF.